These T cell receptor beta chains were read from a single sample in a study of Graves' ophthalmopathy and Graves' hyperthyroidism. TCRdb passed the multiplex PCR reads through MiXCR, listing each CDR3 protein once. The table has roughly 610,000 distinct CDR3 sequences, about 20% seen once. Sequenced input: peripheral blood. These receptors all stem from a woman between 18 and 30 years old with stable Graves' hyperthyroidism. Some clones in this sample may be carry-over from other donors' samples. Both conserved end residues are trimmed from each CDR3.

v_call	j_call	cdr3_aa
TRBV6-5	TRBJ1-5	ASSSLPQGARPQH
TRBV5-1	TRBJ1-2	ASSFTDRDYGYT
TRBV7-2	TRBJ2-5	ASSFYTRETQY
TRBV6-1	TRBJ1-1	ASSARGGPSEAF
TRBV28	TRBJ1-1	ASLGTPAFEAF
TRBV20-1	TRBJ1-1	SAAGVENTEAF
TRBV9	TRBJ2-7	ASSTGLAAYEQY
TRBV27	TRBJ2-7	ASSFSDSYEQY
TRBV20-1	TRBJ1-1	SAPLGLGSGEAF
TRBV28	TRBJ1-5	ASNGYGDREPQH
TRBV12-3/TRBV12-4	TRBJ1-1	ASSRRGRTEAF
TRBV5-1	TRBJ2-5	ASSLALAGGTLQETQY
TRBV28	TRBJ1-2	ASSLRTVEGYT
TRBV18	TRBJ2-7	ASSPRDRQPYEQY
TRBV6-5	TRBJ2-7	ASSTRHSYEQY
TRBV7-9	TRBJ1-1	ASSDPGVAF
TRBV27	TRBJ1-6	ASSLRTGIPLSYNSPLH
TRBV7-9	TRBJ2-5	ASSSLGLQETQY
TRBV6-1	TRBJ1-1	ASRAFTGSTEAF
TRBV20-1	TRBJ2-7	SARVPGRRAYEQY
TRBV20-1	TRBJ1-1	SARDSQGLAMNTEAF
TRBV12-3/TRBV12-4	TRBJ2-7	ATSIGSVYEQY
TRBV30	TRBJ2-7	AWSLRDEQY
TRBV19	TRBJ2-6	ASSSRLEGANVLT
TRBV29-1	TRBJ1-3	SVDLPQQSSGNTIY